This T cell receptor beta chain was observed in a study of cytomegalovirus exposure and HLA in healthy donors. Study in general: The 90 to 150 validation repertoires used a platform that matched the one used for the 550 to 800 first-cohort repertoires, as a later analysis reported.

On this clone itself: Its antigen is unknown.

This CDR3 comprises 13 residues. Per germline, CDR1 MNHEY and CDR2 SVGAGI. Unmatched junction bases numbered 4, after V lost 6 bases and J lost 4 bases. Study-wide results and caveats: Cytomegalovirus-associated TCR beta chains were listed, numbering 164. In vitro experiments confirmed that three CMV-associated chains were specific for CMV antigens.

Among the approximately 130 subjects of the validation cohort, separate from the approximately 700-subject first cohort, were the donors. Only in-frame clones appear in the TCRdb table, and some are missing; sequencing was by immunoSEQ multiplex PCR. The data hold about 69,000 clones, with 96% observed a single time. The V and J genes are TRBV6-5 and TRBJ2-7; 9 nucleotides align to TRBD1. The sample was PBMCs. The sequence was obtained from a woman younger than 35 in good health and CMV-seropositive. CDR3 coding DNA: TGTGCCAGCAGCCCGGGGACAGGGTACGAGCAGTACTTC. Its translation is CASSPGTGYEQYF.